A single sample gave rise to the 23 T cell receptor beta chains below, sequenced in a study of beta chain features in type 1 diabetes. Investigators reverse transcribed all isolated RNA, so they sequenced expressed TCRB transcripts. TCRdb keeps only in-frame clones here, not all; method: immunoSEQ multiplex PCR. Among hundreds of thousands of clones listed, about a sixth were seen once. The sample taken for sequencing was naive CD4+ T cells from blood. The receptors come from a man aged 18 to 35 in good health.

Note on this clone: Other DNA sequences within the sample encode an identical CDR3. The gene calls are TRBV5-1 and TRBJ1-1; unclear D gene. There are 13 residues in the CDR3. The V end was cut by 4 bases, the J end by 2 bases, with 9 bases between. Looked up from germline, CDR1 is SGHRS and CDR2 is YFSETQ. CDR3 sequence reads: CASSLTLNTEAFF. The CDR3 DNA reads TGCGCCAGCAGCCTGACACTCAACACTGAAGCTTTCTTT.

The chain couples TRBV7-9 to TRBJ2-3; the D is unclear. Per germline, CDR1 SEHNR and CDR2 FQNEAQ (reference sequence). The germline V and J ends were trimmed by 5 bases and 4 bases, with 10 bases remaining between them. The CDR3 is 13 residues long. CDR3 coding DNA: TGTGCCAGCAGCGCCACAACGCCAGATACGCAGTATTTT. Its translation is CASSATTPDTQYF. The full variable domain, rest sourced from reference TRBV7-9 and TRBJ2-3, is DTGVSQNPRHKITKRGQNVTFRCDPISEHNRLYWYRQTLGQGPEFLTYFQNEAQLEKSRLLSDRFSAERPKGSFSTLEIQRTEQGDSAMYLCASSATTPDTQYFGPGTRLTVL.

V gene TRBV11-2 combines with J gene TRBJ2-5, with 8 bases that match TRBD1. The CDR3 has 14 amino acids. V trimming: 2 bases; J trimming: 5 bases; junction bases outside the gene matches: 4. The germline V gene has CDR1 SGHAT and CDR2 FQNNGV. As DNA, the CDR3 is TGTGCCAGCAGCTTACAGGGGGCGAGGGAGACCCAGTACTTC. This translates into CASSLQGARETQYF.

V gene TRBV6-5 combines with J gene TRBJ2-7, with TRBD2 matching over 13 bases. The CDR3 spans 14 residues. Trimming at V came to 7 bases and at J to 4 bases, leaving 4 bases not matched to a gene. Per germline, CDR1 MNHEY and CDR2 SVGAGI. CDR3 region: CASKLAGGPYEQYF. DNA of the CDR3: TGTGCCAGCAAACTAGCGGGGGGGCCTTACGAGCAGTACTTC.

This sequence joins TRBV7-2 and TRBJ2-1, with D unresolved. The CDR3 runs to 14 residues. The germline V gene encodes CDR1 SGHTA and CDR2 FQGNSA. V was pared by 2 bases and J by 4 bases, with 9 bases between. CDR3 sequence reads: CASSLMRQYNEQFF. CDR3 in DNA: TGTGCCAGCAGCTTAATGCGCCAATACAATGAGCAGTTCTTC.

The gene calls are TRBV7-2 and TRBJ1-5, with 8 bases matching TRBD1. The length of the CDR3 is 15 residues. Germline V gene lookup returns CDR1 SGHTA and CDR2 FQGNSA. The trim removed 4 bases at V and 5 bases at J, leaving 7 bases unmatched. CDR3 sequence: CASSSNQGAHQPQHF. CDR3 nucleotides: TGTGCCAGCAGCTCAAACCAGGGGGCGCATCAGCCCCAGCATTTT. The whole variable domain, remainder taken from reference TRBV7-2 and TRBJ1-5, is GAGVSQSPSNKVTEKGKDVELRCDPISGHTALYWYRQSLGQGLEFLIYFQGNSAPDKSGLPSDRFSAERTGGSVSTLTIQRTQQEDSAVYLCASSSNQGAHQPQHFGDGTRLSIL.

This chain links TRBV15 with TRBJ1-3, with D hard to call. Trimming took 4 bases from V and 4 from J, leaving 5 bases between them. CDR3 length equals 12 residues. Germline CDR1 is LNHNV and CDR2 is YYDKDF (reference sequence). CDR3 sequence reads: CATSKVGNTIYF. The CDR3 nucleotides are TGTGCCACCAGCAAAGTAGGAAACACCATATATTTT.

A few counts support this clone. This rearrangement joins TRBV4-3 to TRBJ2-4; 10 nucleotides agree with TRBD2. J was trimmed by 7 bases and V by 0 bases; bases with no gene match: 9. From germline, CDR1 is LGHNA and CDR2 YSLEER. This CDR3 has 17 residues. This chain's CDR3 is CASSQDPSSGSLNIQYF. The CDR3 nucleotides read TGCGCCAGCAGCCAAGATCCATCTAGCGGGAGCCTGAACATTCAGTACTTC.

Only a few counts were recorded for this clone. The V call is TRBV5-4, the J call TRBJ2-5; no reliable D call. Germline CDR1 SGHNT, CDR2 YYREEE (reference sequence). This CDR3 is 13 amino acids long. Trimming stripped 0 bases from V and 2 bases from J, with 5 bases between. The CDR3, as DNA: TGTGCCAGCAGCTTGGAACAGCAAGAGACCCAGTACTTC. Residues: CASSLEQQETQYF.

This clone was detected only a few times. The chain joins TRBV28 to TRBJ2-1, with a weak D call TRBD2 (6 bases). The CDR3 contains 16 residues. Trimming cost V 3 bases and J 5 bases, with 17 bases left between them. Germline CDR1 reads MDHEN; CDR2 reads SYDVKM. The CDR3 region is CASSFLWGLSNNEQFF. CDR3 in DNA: TGTGCCAGCAGTTTCCTCTGGGGACTCTCAAACAATGAGCAGTTCTTC.

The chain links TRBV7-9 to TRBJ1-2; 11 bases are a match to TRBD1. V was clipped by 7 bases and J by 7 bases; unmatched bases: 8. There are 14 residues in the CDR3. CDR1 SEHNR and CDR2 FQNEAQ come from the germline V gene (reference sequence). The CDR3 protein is CASTWTGGNSGYTF. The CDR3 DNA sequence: TGTGCCAGCACCTGGACAGGGGGCAATAGTGGCTACACCTTC.

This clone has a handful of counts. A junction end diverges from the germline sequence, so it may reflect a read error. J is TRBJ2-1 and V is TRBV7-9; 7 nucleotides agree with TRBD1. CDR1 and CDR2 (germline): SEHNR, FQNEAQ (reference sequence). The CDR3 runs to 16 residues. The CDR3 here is CASRLDRVRQTNEQFF. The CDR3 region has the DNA TGTGCCAGCAGATTAGACAGGGTCCGACAGACGAATGAGCAGTTCTTC. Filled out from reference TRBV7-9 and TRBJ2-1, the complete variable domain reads DTGVSQNPRHKITKRGQNVTFRCDPISEHNRLYWYRQTLGQGPEFLTYFQNEAQLEKSRLLSDRFSAERPKGSFSTLEIQRTEQGDSAMYLCASRLDRVRQTNEQFFGPGTRLTVL.

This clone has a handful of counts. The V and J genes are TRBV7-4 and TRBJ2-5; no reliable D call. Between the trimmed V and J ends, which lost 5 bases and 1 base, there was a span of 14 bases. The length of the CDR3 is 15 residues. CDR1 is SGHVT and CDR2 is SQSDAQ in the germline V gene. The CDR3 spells CASSPPPLVQETQYF. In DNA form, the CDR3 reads TGTGCCAGCAGCCCTCCCCCGCTAGTCCAAGAGACCCAGTACTTC.

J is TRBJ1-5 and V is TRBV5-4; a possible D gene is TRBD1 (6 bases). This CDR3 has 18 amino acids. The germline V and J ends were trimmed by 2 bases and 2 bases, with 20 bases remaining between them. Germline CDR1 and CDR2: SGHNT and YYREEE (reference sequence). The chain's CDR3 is CASSFGGAGTHGNQPQHF. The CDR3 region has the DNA TGTGCCAGCAGCTTCGGGGGGGCGGGGACGCATGGCAATCAGCCCCAGCATTTT.

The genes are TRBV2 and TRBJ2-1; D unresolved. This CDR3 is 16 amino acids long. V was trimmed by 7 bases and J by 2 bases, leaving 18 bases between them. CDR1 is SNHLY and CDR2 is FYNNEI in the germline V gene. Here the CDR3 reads CASISLTTITYNEQFF. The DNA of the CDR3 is TGTGCCAGCATTAGCTTGACAACGATAACCTACAATGAGCAGTTCTTC.

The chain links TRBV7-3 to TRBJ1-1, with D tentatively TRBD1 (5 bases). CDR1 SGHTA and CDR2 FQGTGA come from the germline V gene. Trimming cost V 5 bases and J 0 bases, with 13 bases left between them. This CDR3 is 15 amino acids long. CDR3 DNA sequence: TGTGCCAGCAGCCCGTTACAGGCAGTGAACACTGAAGCTTTCTTT. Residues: CASSPLQAVNTEAFF.

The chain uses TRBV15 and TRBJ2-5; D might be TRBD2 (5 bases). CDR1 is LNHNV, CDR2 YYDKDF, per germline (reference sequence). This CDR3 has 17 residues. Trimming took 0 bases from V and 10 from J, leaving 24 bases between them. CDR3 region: CATSRERTQRPGMVQYF. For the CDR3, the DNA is TGTGCCACCAGCAGAGAGAGGACCCAACGACCCGGGATGGTCCAGTACTTC.

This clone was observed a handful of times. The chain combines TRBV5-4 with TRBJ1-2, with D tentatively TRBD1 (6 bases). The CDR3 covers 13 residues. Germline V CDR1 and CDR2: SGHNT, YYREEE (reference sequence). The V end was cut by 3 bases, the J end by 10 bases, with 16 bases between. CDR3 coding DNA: TGTGCCAGCAGCTCCGGACAGTTAGAGAACTACACCTTC. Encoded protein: CASSSGQLENYTF.

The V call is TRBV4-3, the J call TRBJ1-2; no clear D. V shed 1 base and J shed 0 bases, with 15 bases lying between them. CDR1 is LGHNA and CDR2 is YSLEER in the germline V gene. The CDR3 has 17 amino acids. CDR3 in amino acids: CASSQARLMQPNYGYTF. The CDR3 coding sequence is TGCGCCAGCAGCCAAGCCCGCCTGATGCAGCCTAACTATGGCTACACCTTC.

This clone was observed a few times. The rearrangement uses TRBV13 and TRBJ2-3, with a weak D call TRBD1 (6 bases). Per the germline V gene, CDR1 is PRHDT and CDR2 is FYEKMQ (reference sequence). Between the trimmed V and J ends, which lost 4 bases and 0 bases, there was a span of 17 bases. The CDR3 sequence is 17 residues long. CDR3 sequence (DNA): TGTGCCAGCAGCTCGTCCGACAGGAAATCGAGCACAGATACGCAGTATTTT. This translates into CASSSSDRKSSTDTQYF. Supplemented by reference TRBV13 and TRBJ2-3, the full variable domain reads AAGVIQSPRHLIKEKRETATLKCYPIPRHDTVYWYQQGPGQDPQFLISFYEKMQSDKGSIPDRFSAQQFSDYHSELNMSSLELGDSALYFCASSSSDRKSSTDTQYFGPGTRLTVL.

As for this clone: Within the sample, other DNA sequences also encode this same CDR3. This CDR3 reads CASSVGGGAYEQYF. DNA for the CDR3: TGTGCCAGCAGCGTAGGCGGAGGGGCCTACGAGCAGTACTTC. This chain links TRBV9 with TRBJ2-7; weak D call: TRBD2 (6 bases). Germline loops: CDR1 SGDLS, CDR2 YYNGEE. CDR3 size: 14 residues. Trimming removed 0 bases at V and 2 bases at J, with 9 bases between.

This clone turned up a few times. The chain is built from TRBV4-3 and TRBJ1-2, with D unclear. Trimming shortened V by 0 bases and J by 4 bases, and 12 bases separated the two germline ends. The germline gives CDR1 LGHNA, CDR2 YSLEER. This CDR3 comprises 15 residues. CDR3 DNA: TGCGCCAGCAGCCAAGAAGGGAAAGGCCCCTATGGCTACACCTTC. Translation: CASSQEGKGPYGYTF.

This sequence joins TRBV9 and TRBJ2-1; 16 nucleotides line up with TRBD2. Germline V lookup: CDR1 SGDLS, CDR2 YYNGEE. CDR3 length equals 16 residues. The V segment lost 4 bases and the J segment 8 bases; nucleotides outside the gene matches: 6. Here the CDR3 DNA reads TGTGCCAGCAGCCCGGGGACTAGCGGGAGGGCGGATGAGCAGTTCTTC. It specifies CASSPGTSGRADEQFF.